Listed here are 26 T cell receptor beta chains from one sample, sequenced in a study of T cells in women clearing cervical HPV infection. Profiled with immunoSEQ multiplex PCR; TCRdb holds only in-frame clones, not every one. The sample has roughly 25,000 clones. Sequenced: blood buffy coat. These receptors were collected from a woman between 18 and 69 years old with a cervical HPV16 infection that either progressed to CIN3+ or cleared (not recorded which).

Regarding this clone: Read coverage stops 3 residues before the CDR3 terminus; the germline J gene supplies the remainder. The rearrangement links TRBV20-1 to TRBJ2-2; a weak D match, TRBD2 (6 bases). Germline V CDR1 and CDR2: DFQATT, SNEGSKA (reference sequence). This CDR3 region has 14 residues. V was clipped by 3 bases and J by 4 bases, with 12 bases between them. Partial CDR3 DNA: TGCAGTGCTAGGTCGGGACTCACCACCGGGGAG. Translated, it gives CSARSGLTTGE. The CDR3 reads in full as CSARSGLTTGELFF.

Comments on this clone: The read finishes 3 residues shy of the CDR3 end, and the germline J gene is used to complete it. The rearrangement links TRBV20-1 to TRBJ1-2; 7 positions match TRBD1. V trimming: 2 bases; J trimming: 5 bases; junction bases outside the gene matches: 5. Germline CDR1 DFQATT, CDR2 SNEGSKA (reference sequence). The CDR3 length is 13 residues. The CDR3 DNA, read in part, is TGCAGTGCTAGAACAACAGGGGATTATGGC. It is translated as CSARTTGDYG. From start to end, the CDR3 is CSARTTGDYGYTF.

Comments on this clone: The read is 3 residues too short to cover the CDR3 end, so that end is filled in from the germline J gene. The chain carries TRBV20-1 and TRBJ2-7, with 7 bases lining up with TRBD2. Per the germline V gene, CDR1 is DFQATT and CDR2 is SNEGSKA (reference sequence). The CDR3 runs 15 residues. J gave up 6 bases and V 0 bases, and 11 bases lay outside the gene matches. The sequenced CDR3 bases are TGCAGTGCTAGAGATGCGGCGGGGGAGGGAAGCGAG. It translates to CSARDAAGEGSE. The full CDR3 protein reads CSARDAAGEGSEQYF.

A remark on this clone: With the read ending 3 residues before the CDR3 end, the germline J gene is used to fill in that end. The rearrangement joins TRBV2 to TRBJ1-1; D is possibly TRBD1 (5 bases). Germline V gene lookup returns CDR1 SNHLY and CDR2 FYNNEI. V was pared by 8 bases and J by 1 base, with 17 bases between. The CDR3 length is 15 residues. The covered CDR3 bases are TGTGCCAGCGGGGTTGACGGCCAGGGGAACACTGAA. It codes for CASGVDGQGNTE. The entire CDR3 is CASGVDGQGNTEAFF.

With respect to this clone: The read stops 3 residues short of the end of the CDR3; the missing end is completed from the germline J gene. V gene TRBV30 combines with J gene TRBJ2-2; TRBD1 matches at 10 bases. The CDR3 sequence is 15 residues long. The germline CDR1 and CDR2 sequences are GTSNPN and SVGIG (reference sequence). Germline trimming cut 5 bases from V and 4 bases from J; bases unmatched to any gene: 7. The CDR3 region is CAWGRGQGTTGELFF. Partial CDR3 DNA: TGTGCCTGGGGAAGGGGACAGGGGACCACCGGGGAG.

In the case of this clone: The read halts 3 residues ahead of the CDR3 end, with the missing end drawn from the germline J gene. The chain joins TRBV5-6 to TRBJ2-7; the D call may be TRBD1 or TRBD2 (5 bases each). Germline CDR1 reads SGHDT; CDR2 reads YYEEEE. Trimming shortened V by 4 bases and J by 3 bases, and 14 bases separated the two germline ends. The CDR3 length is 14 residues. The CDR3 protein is CASSVRGDNYEQYF. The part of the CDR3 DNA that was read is TGTGCCAGCAGCGTACGAGGGGATAACTACGAG.

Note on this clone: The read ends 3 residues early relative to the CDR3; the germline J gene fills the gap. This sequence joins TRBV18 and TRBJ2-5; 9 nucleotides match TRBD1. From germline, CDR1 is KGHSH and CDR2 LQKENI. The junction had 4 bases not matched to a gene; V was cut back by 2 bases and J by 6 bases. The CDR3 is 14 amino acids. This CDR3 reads CASSPGTGSKTQYF. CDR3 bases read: TGTGCCAGCTCACCAGGGACAGGGTCGAAGACC.

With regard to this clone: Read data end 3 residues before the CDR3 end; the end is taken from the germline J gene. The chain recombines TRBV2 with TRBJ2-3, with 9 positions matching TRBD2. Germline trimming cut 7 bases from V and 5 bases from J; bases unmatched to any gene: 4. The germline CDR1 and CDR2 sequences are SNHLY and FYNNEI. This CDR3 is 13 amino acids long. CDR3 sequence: CASNWREGDTQYF. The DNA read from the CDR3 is TGTGCCAGCAATTGGCGGGAGGGAGATACG.

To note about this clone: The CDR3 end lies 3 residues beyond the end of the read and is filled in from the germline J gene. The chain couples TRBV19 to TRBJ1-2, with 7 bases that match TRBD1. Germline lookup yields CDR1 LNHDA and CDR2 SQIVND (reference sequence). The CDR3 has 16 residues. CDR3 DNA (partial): TGTGCCAGTAGTATAGGGACAGGTGGCTCCACAGATACC. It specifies CASSIGTGGSTDT. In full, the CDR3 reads CASSIGTGGSTDTYTF.

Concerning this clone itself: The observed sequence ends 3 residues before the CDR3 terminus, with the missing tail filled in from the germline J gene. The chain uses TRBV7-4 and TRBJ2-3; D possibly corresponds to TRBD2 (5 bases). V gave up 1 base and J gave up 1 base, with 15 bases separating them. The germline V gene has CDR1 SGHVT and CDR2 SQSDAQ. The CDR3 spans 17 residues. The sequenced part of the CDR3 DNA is TGTGCCAGCAGCTTAGAAGGGAAGCGGAGCTGCACAGATACG. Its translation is CASSLEGKRSCTDT. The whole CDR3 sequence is CASSLEGKRSCTDTQYF.

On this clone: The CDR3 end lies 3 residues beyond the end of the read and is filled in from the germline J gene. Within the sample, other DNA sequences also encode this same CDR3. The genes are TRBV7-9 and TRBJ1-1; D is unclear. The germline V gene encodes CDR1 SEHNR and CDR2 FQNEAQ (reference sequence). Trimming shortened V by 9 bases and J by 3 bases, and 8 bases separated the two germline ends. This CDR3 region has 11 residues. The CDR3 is CASSPDTEAFF. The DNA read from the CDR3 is TGTGCCAGTAGCCCGGACACTGAA.

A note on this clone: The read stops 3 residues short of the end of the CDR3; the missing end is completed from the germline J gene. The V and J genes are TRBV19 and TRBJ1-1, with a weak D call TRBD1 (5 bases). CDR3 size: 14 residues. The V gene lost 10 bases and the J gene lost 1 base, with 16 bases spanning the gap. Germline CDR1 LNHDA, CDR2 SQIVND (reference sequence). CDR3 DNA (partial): TGTGCCAATACCGCGACAGCGAAGAACACTGAA. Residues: CANTATAKNTE. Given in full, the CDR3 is CANTATAKNTEAFF.

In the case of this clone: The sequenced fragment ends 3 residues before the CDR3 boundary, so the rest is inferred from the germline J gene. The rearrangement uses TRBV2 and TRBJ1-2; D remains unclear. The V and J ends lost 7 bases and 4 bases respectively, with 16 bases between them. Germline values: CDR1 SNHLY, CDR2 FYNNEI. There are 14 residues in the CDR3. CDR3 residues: CASTVSPRGYGYTF. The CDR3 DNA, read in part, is TGTGCCAGCACCGTATCCCCCCGCGGCTATGGC. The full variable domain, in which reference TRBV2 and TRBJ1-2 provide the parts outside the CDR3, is EPEVTQTPSHQVTQMGQEVILRCVPISNHLYFYWYRQILGQKVEFLVSFYNNEISEKSEIFDDQFSVERPDGSNFTLKIRSTKLEDSAMYFCASTVSPRGYGYTFGSGTRLTVV.

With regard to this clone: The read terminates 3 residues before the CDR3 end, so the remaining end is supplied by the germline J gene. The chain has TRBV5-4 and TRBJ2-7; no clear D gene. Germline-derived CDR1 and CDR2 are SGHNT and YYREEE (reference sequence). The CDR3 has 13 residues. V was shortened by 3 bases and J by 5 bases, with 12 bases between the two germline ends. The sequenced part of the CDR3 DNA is TGTGCCAGCAGCTCCCAGAACGAAAACGAG. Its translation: CASSSQNENE. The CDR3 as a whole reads CASSSQNENEQYF.

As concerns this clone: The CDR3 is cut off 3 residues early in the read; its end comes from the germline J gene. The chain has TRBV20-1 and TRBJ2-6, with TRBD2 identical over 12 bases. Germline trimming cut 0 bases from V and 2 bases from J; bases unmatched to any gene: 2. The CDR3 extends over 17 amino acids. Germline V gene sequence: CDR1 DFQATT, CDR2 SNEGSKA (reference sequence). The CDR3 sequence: CSARDRLAGAGANVLTF. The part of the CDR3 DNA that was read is TGCAGTGCTAGAGATAGACTAGCGGGAGCTGGGGCCAACGTC.

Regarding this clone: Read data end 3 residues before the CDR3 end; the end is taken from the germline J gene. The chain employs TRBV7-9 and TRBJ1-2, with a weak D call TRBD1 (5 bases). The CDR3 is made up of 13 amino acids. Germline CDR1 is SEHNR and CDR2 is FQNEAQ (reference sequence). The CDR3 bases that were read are TGTGCCAGCAAGGATTCAGGGTCTGGGGGC. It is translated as CASKDSGSGG. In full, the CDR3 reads CASKDSGSGGYTF.

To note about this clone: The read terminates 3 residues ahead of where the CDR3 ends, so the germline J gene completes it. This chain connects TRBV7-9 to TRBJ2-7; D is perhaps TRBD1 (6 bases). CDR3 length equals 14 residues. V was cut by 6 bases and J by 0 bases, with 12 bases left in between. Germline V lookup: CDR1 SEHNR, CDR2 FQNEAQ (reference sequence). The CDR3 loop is CASRTQGSSYEQYF. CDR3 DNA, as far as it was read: TGTGCCAGCAGGACCCAGGGGAGCTCCTACGAG.

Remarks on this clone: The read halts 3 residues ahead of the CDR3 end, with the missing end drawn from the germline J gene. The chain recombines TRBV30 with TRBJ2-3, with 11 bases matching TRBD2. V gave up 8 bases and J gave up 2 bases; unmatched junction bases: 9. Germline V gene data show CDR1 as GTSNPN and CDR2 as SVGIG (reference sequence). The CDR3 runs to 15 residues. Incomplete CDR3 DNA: TGTGCCGGATCGATAGCGGGGGGGACCACAGATACG. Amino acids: CAGSIAGGTTDT. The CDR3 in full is CAGSIAGGTTDTQYF.

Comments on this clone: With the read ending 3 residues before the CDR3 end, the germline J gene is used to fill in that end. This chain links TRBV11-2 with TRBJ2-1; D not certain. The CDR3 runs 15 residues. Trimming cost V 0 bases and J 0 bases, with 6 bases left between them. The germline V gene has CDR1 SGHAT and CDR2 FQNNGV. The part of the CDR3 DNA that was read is TGTGCCAGCAGCTTAGACTCCTCCTCCTACAATGAG. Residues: CASSLDSSSYNE. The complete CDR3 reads CASSLDSSSYNEQFF.

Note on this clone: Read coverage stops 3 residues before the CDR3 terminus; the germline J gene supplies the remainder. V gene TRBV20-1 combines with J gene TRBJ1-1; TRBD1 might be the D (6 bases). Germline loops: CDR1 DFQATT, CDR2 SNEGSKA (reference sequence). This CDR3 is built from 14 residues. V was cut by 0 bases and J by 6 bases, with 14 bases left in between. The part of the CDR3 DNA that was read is TGCAGTGCTAGAGAAGGTGGGGGGGCCCCTGAA. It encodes CSAREGGGAPE. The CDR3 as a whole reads CSAREGGGAPEAFF.

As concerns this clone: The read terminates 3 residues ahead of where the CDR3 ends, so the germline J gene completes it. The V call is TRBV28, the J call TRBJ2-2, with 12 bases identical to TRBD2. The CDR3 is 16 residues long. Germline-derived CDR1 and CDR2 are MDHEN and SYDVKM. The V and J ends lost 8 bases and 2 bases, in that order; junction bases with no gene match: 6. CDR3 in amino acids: CASGASGRDNTGELFF. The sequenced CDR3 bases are TGTGCCAGCGGGGCTAGCGGGAGGGACAACACCGGGGAG.

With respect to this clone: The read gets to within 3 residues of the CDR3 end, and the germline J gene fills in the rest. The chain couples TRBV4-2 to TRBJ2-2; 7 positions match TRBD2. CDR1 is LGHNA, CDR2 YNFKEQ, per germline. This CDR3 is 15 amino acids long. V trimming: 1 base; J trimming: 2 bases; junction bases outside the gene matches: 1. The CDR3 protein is CASSQAGGNTGELFF. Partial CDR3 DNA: TGTGCCAGCAGCCAAGCGGGGGGAAACACCGGGGAG.

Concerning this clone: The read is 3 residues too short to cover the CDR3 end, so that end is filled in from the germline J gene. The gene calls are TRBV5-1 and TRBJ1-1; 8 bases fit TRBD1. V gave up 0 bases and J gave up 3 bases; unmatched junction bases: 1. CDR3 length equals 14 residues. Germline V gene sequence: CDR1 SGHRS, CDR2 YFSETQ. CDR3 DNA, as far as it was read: TGCGCCAGCAGCTTGGGCAGGGGGCACACTGAA. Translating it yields CASSLGRGHTE. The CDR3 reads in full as CASSLGRGHTEAFF.

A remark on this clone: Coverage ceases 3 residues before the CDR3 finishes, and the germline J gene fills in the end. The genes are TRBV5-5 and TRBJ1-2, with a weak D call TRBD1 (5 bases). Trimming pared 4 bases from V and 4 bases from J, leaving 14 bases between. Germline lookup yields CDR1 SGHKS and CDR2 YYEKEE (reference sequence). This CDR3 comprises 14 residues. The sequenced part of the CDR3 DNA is TGTGCCAGCAGCGGGACTTGGCCTCCCTATGGC. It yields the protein CASSGTWPPYG. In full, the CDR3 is CASSGTWPPYGYTF.

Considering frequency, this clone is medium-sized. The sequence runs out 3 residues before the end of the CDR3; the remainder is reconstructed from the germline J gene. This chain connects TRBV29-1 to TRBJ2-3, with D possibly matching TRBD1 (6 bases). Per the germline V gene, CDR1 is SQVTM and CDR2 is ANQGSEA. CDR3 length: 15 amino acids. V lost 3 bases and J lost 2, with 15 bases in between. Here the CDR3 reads CSVETQGLITDTQYF. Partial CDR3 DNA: TGCAGCGTTGAGACCCAGGGGTTGATCACAGATACG.

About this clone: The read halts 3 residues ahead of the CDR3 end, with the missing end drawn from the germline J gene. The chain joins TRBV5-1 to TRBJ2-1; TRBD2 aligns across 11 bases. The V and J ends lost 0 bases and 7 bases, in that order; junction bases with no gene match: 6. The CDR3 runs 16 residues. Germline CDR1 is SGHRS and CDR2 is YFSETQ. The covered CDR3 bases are TGCGCCAGCAGCTTGGAGCTGACTAGCGGGACTAATGAG. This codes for CASSLELTSGTNE. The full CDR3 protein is CASSLELTSGTNEQFF.